This is a list of T cell receptor beta chains from one sample in a study of blood T cell repertoires in COVID-19. Repertoires were generated with immunoSEQ multiplex PCR, while TCRdb's copy carries only in-frame clones and drops some. The data show a few hundred thousand clones, around 88% seen once. The sequenced sample was peripheral blood. All receptors derive from a young woman with COVID-19, enrolled during active disease. Each CDR3 is given with its conserved first and last residue. The D gene is left open where the match is weak. Some rows have no size entry. The others give once, few or many, or a class for an expanded clone.

d_call | cdr3_length | j_call | clone_size | v_call | cdr3_aa | cdr3_nt
TRBD2 | 15 | TRBJ2-5 | . | TRBV4-2 | CASSLPSGAQETQYF | TGTGCCAGCAGCCTTCCCAGCGGGGCGCAAGAGACCCAGTACTTC
. | 14 | TRBJ1-1 | . | TRBV5-1 | CASRGDSMNTEAFF | TGCGCCAGCAGAGGAGACAGTATGAACACTGAAGCTTTCTTT
. | 12 | TRBJ1-1 | . | TRBV6-1 | CASSEAVARAFF | TGTGCCAGCAGTGAAGCGGTTGCCAGGGCTTTCTTT
. | 14 | TRBJ2-5 | . | TRBV7-3 | CASSLTGGAETQYF | TGTGCCAGCAGCTTAACCGGCGGAGCAGAGACCCAGTACTTC
. | 14 | TRBJ1-4 | . | TRBV7-9 | CASSPRLANEKLFF | TGTGCCAGCAGCCCCAGATTGGCAAATGAAAAACTGTTTTTT
TRBD1 | 12 | TRBJ2-3 | once | TRBV29-1 | CSVTTGKDTQYF | TGCAGCGTTACGACAGGGAAGGATACGCAGTATTTT
. | 14 | TRBJ1-1 | . | TRBV10-3 | CAISDLGQNTEAFF | TGTGCCATCAGTGATTTGGGACAGAACACTGAAGCTTTCTTT
TRBD1 | 14 | TRBJ2-1 | . | TRBV5-1 | CASSLGQGAVEQFF | TGCGCCAGCAGCTTGGGGCAGGGGGCGGTTGAGCAGTTCTTC
TRBD1 | 16 | TRBJ1-2 | . | TRBV3-1/TRBV3-2 | CASSLTGQGLRYGYTF | TGTGCCAGCAGCCTCACCGGACAGGGTCTTCGCTATGGCTACACCTTC
. | 16 | TRBJ2-3 | . | TRBV9 | CASSVRGGAITDTQYF | TGTGCCAGCAGCGTAAGGGGCGGAGCCATTACAGATACGCAGTATTTT
TRBD1 | 15 | TRBJ1-4 | few | TRBV7-6 | CASSLRQGRGEKLFF | TGTGCCAGCAGCCTCAGACAGGGGAGAGGGGAAAAACTGTTTTTT
. | 14 | TRBJ1-1 | . | TRBV7-9 | CASSLDRAGTEAFF | TGTGCCAGCAGCTTAGACAGGGCCGGCACTGAAGCTTTCTTT
TRBD1 | 14 | TRBJ1-5 | once | TRBV4-3 | CASSQRGGGQPQHF | TGCGCCAGCAGCCAGAGAGGGGGCGGTCAGCCCCAGCATTTT
. | 16 | TRBJ1-4 | . | TRBV28 | CASRPGDNRSQGKLFF | TGTGCCAGCAGGCCCGGGGACAACCGCTCTCAGGGGAAACTGTTTTTT
. | 13 | TRBJ1-4 | . | TRBV12-3/TRBV12-4 | CASSSSDGGKLFF | TGTGCCAGCAGTTCCTCGGACGGAGGGAAACTGTTTTTT
. | 12 | TRBJ2-1 | . | TRBV5-6 | CASSSGEVEQFF | TGTGCCAGCAGCTCCGGGGAGGTGGAGCAGTTCTTC
. | 16 | TRBJ1-5 | . | TRBV2 | CASSQTHRHSNQPQHF | TGTGCCAGCAGTCAAACGCACCGACATAGCAATCAGCCCCAGCATTTT
. | 17 | TRBJ1-3 | once | TRBV9 | CASSVGSGSSSGNTIYF | TGTGCCAGCAGCGTTGGGTCGGGGTCGAGCTCTGGAAACACCATATATTTT
. | 14 | TRBJ1-1 | once | TRBV27 | CASRNNRERTEAFF | TGTGCCAGCAGAAACAACAGGGAGAGGACTGAAGCTTTCTTT
. | 15 | TRBJ1-5 | . | TRBV4-1 | CTSSQDRGANQPQHF | TGCACCAGCAGCCAAGATAGGGGTGCGAATCAGCCCCAGCATTTT
TRBD1 | 14 | TRBJ1-1 | . | TRBV4-3 | CASSQDQGATEAFF | TGCGCCAGCAGCCAAGATCAGGGGGCCACTGAAGCTTTCTTT
. | 16 | TRBJ2-2 | . | TRBV11-3 | CASSLGVGTNTGELFF | TGTGCCAGCAGCTTAGGTGTGGGCACAAACACCGGGGAGCTGTTTTTT
TRBD2 | 15 | TRBJ2-7 | . | TRBV5-1 | CASSNDGLVGYEQYF | TGCGCCAGCAGCAACGACGGACTAGTAGGGTACGAGCAGTACTTC
. | 16 | TRBJ1-6 | . | TRBV6-1 | CASSEVPVAYNSPLHF | TGTGCCAGCAGTGAAGTACCCGTAGCGTATAATTCACCCCTCCACTTT
. | 16 | TRBJ1-5 | . | TRBV28 | CASRELQGGSNQPQHF | TGTGCCAGCAGGGAACTACAGGGTGGCAGCAATCAGCCCCAGCATTTT
. | 16 | TRBJ1-2 | . | TRBV7-2 | CASSLTHPAPNYGYTF | TGTGCCAGCAGTCTGACACATCCGGCTCCTAACTATGGCTACACCTTC
. | 15 | TRBJ1-5 | . | TRBV7-2 | CASSLAPGLGQPQHF | TGTGCCAGCAGCTTAGCCCCGGGGTTAGGTCAGCCCCAGCATTTT
TRBD1 | 15 | TRBJ2-2 | . | TRBV4-1 | CASSRGQGVTGELFF | TGCGCCAGCAGTCGAGGGCAGGGGGTGACCGGGGAGCTGTTTTTT
. | 16 | TRBJ1-6 | . | TRBV5-1 | CASSLEQPGSGSPLHF | TGCGCCAGCAGCTTGGAGCAACCCGGGAGCGGTTCACCCCTCCACTTT
. | 14 | TRBJ1-1 | . | TRBV18 | CASSNRYREAEAFF | TGTGCCAGCTCCAATCGATACAGGGAAGCTGAAGCTTTCTTT
. | 13 | TRBJ1-2 | . | TRBV7-9 | CASSLVSIPGYTF | TGTGCCAGCAGCTTAGTCAGTATACCTGGCTACACCTTC
TRBD1 | 17 | TRBJ1-2 | . | TRBV5-4 | CASSSRDRGITNYGYTF | TGTGCCAGCAGCTCCCGGGACAGGGGAATAACTAACTATGGCTACACCTTC
. | 14 | TRBJ1-6 | . | TRBV3-1/TRBV3-2 | CASSQDRVGSPLHF | TGTGCCAGCAGCCAAGACAGGGTAGGGTCACCCCTCCACTTT
TRBD2 | 14 | TRBJ2-1 | . | TRBV9 | CASSVASGTGEQFF | TGTGCCAGCAGCGTTGCTAGCGGGACCGGTGAGCAGTTCTTC
. | 15 | TRBJ1-2 | once | TRBV9 | CASSVAGLGLYGYTF | TGTGCCAGCAGCGTAGCGGGCCTGGGGCTCTATGGCTACACCTTC
TRBD1 | 14 | TRBJ1-5 | . | TRBV28 | CASSPRRGREPQHF | TGTGCCAGCAGCCCGCGTAGGGGGCGGGAGCCCCAGCATTTT
. | 13 | TRBJ1-1 | . | TRBV6-6 | CASSYLLRAEAFF | TGTGCCAGCAGTTACCTTCTCAGGGCTGAAGCTTTCTTT
. | 15 | TRBJ1-6 | few | TRBV6-5 | CASSYSGRVNSPLHF | TGTGCCAGCAGTTACTCCGGCAGGGTCAATTCACCCCTCCACTTT
. | 13 | TRBJ1-1 | . | TRBV7-9 | CASSPGSSTEAFF | TGTGCCAGCAGCCCCGGGTCTTCCACTGAAGCTTTCTTT
. | 14 | TRBJ2-7 | . | TRBV4-2 | CASSQATDTYEQYF | TGTGCCAGCAGCCAGGCGACAGACACCTACGAGCAGTACTTC
. | 12 | TRBJ1-5 | . | TRBV2 | CASSEARQPQHF | TGTGCCAGCAGTGAAGCGAGGCAGCCCCAGCATTTT
. | 12 | TRBJ1-2 | . | TRBV6-5 | CASRTSGAGYTF | TGTGCCAGCAGGACCTCAGGGGCAGGCTACACCTTC
TRBD1 | 14 | TRBJ2-7 | . | TRBV5-1 | CASSLGQGAREQYF | TGCGCCAGCAGCTTGGGACAGGGGGCAAGGGAGCAGTACTTC
TRBD1 | 16 | TRBJ1-2 | . | TRBV5-6 | CASSLARSGQGGGYTF | TGTGCCAGCAGCTTGGCCCGATCCGGACAGGGCGGTGGCTACACCTTC
. | 15 | TRBJ1-1 | . | TRBV6-5 | CASSYVGRGNTEAFF | TGTGCCAGCAGTTACGTCGGCAGGGGGAACACTGAAGCTTTCTTT